These T cell receptor beta chains were read from a single sample in a study of CD8 T cells in ankylosing spondylitis. MiXCR, applied by TCRdb to the 5' RACE reads, yields one record per CDR3 protein. Here the sample spans more than 400,000 distinct CDR3 sequences, approximately 5.3% being singletons. Sequenced: blood, either unsorted or a sorted T cell fraction (not recorded which). The receptors shown here come from a male donor with ankylosing spondylitis. CDR3s include the opening cysteine and the closing phenylalanine or tryptophan. A D gene is named only where the DNA matches it firmly. Clone size appears in some rows only: once, few, many, or a class for an expanded clone.

NA	NA	TRBV3-1	TRBJ2-4	TGTGCCAGCAGCCCCTACCTTAAACCGACGGGAAACATTCAGTACTTC	CASSPYLKPTGNIQYF
few	NA	TRBV3-1	TRBJ1-2	TGTGCCAGCAGCCGGGACCCTTATGGCTACACCTTC	CASSRDPYGYTF
once	NA	TRBV18	TRBJ2-6	TGTGCCAGCTCACCCATGCTTGAAGTTCTACGCTCTGGGGCCAACGTCCTGACTTTC	CASSPMLEVLRSGANVLTF
many	TRBD1	TRBV28	TRBJ1-1	TGTGCCAGCAGTACCATTGGGGACAGGGGGGGAAACACTGAAGCTTTCTTT	CASSTIGDRGGNTEAFF
many	TRBD2	TRBV7-2	TRBJ2-1	TGTGCCAGCAGCCCCTTTAGCGGGAGCTCCTACAATGAGCAGTTCTTC	CASSPFSGSSYNEQFF
many	TRBD2	TRBV6-4	TRBJ2-7	TGTGCCAGCAGGAGGACTAGCGGGACTTACGAGCAGTACTTC	CASRRTSGTYEQYF
many	TRBD1	TRBV6-5	TRBJ1-6	TGTGCCAGCAGTTACGACAGGGGCTATAATTCACCCCTCCACTTT	CASSYDRGYNSPLHF
many	NA	TRBV7-2	TRBJ1-5	TGTGCCAGCAGCTTAGCTAGTCCCGGGATGGCCCAGCATTTT	CASSLASPGMAQHF
NA	NA	TRBV3-1	TRBJ2-4	TGTGCCAGCAGCCAAGTTTGGGGGGCCAAAAACATTCAGTACTTC	CASSQVWGAKNIQYF
few	NA	TRBV7-2	TRBJ1-2	TGTGCCAGCAGCTTTGACAGGATCTATGCTTATGGCTACACCTTC	CASSFDRIYAYGYTF
many	NA	TRBV29-1	TRBJ2-1	TGCAGCGTTGGGTCAGGTGAGCAGTTCTTC	CSVGSGEQFF
few	NA	TRBV15	TRBJ2-1	TGTGCCACCAGCAGATTAAGGGGGAATGAGCAGTTCTTC	CATSRLRGNEQFF
many	NA	TRBV12-3/TRBV12-4	TRBJ2-3	TGTGCCAGCAGCCCCCTAGCCGGAGTATTAGGGCAGTATTTT	CASSPLAGVLGQYF
many	TRBD1	TRBV12-3/TRBV12-4	TRBJ1-5	TGTGCCAGCAGGGGACAGTTCAATCAGCCCCAGCATTTT	CASRGQFNQPQHF
many	TRBD1	TRBV6-5	TRBJ1-4	TGTGCCAGCATTATTGATAACAGGGGCGGTGAAAAACTGTTTTTT	CASIIDNRGGEKLFF
NA	NA	TRBV6-2/TRBV6-3	TRBJ1-5	TGTGCCAGCAGTTACTTTGGGGGACGTCAGCCCCAGCATTTT	CASSYFGGRQPQHF
few	NA	TRBV20-1	TRBJ1-2	TGCAGTGCGAGGGGGGTACTGACCACTTACGCTAACTATGGCTACACCTTC	CSARGVLTTYANYGYTF
many	TRBD1	TRBV20-1	TRBJ1-3	TGCAGTGCTAATGACAGGGGCTCTGGAAACACCATATATTTT	CSANDRGSGNTIYF
many	NA	TRBV27	TRBJ2-7	TGTGCCACCATGCCCCCAGACTCCTACGAGCAGTACTTC	CATMPPDSYEQYF